This T cell receptor (beta chain) was captured by sequencing in a study of monozygotic twins with cystic fibrosis. Study-level information: With about 15 PCR cycles, barcoded libraries came from around 2.9 micrograms of fragmented DNA.

Notes on this clone: Its cognate antigen is unknown.

The germline V gene encodes CDR1 SEHNR and CDR2 FQNEAQ (reference sequence). The CDR3 spans 14 residues. V was shortened by 4 bases and J by 4 bases, with 13 bases between the two germline ends. Study outcomes and limitations: Age, concordance and disease severity did not associate with shared CDR3 numbers. Monozygotic CF twin pairs shared significantly more nucleotide-identical clonotypes than unrelated CF individuals did.

Libraries were prepared by immunoSEQ multiplex PCR; TCRdb keeps only in-frame clonotypes and omits some of them. The repertoire holds over 25,000 clones, with around 96% as singletons. The sample was blood. The origin of this receptor is a girl under 10 years old with cystic fibrosis. The J gene is TRBJ2-5, the V gene TRBV7-9; maybe TRBD2 (6 bases). As DNA, the CDR3 is TGTGCCAGCAGCTCCAGGCGGGGCGGAGAGACCCAGTACTTC. Its translation is CASSSRRGGETQYF. Full variable domain (missing parts from reference TRBV7-9 and TRBJ2-5): DTGVSQNPRHKITKRGQNVTFRCDPISEHNRLYWYRQTLGQGPEFLTYFQNEAQLEKSRLLSDRFSAERPKGSFSTLEIQRTEQGDSAMYLCASSSRRGGETQYFGPGTRLLVL.